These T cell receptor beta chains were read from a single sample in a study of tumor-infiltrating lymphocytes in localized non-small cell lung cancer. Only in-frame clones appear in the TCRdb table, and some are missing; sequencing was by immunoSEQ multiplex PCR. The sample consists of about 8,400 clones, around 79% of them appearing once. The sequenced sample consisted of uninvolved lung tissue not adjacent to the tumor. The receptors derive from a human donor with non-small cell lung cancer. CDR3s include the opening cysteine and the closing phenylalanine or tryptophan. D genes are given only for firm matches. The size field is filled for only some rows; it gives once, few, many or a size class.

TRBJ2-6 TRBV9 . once CASSATPGRSSGANVLTF TGTGCCAGCAGCGCGACCCCGGGACGGAGCTCTGGGGCCAACGTCCTGACTTTC
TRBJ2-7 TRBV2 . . CASSEGPHYEQYF TGTGCCAGCAGTGAAGGGCCCCACTACGAGCAGTACTTC
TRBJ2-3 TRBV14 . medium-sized CASSQDWDTQYF TGTGCCAGCAGCCAGGATTGGGATACGCAGTATTTT
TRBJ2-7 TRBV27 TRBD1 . CASSLSRTGRYEQYF TGTGCCAGCAGTTTATCGAGGACAGGGCGCTACGAGCAGTACTTC
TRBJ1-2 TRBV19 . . CASSINGNYGYTF TGTGCCAGTAGTATAAACGGGAACTATGGCTACACCTTC
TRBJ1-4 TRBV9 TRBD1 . CASSVGTAYEKLFF TGTGCCAGCAGCGTCGGGACAGCCTATGAAAAACTGTTTTTT
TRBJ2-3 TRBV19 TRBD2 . CASSIGSGSVVDTQYF TGTGCCAGTAGTATAGGAAGCGGGAGTGTGGTTGATACGCAGTATTTT
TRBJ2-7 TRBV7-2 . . CASSPDTSSYEQYF TGTGCCAGCAGCCCGGACACTAGCTCCTACGAGCAGTACTTC
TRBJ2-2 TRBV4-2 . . CASSPPESRNTGELFF TGTGCCAGCAGCCCCCCCGAGTCTAGAAACACCGGGGAGCTGTTTTTT
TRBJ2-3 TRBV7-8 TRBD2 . CASSLSGRGRSTDTQYF TGTGCCAGCAGCTTGAGCGGGAGGGGTCGGAGCACAGATACGCAGTATTTT
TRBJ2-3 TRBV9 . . CASSLGGLASTDTQYF TGTGCCAGCAGCCTCGGGGGCTTAGCTAGCACAGATACGCAGTATTTT
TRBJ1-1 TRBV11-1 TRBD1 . CASTLDRADTEAFF TGTGCCAGCACCTTAGACAGGGCTGACACTGAAGCTTTCTTT
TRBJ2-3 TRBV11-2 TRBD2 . CASSALLAEAGDTQYF TGTGCCAGCAGCGCTCTACTAGCGGAGGCAGGAGATACGCAGTATTTT
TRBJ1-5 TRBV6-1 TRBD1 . CASSEDRVDQPQHF TGTGCCAGCAGCGAGGACAGGGTGGATCAGCCCCAGCATTTT
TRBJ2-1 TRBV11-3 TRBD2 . CASSQEASGSEKFF TGTGCCAGCAGTCAAGAGGCTAGCGGGAGTGAGAAGTTCTTC
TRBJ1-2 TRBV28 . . CASSLGWGIGYTF TGTGCCAGCAGTTTAGGGTGGGGAATTGGCTACACCTTC
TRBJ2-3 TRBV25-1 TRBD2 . CASSFGRAMNTQYF TGTGCCAGCAGTTTCGGGAGGGCCATGAATACGCAGTATTTT
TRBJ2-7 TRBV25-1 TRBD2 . CASSASGRASYEQYF TGTGCCAGCAGCGCGAGCGGGAGGGCCTCCTACGAGCAGTACTTC
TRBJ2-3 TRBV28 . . CASQPQGFEKYTDTQYF TGTGCCAGCCAGCCCCAGGGATTTGAAAAGTACACAGATACGCAGTATTTT
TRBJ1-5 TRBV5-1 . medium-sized CARGDTLSSYQPQHF TGCGCCAGGGGGGACACTCTCTCGTCTTATCAGCCCCAGCATTTT
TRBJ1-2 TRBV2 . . CASSATANYGYTF TGTGCCAGCAGTGCAACAGCAAACTATGGCTACACCTTC
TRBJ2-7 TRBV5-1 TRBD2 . CASSLGDYSYEQYF TGCGCCAGCAGCTTGGGGGACTATTCCTACGAGCAGTACTTC
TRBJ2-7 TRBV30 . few CAWIDKVVTYEQYF TGTGCCTGGATTGACAAGGTCGTCACCTACGAGCAGTACTTC
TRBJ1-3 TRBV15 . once CATSRGGLAGNTIYF TGTGCCACCAGCAGGGGTGGACTCGCTGGAAACACCATATATTTT
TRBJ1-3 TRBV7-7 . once CASSLSLGSGNTIYF TGTGCCAGCAGCCTCTCGTTAGGGTCTGGAAACACCATATATTTT
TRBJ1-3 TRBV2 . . CASSGGVVDGNTIYF TGTGCCAGCAGTGGTGGGGTTGTGGATGGAAACACCATATATTTT
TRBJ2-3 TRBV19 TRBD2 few CASSSGTSGRAPPYF TGTGCCAGTAGTTCCGGGACTAGCGGGAGGGCCCCCCCGTATTTT
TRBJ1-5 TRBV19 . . CASSWSLYSNQPQHF TGTGCCAGTAGTTGGTCACTTTATAGCAATCAGCCCCAGCATTTT
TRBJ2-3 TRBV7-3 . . CASSPMGLLRADTQYF TGTGCCAGCAGCCCCATGGGACTGCTTCGGGCAGATACGCAGTATTTT
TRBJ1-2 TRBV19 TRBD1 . CASSTTGGTDGYGYTF TGTGCCAGTAGTACGACAGGGGGCACAGACGGCTATGGCTACACCTTC
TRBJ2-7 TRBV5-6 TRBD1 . CASSLGTGWGEQYF TGTGCCAGCAGCTTGGGGACAGGGTGGGGCGAGCAGTACTTC
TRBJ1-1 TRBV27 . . CASSSRTVIVNTEAFF TGTGCCAGCAGCTCTAGGACAGTGATAGTGAACACTGAAGCTTTCTTT
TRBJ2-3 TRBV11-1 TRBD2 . CASSFPREGGTDTQYF TGTGCCAGCAGCTTCCCGCGGGAGGGTGGCACAGATACGCAGTATTTT
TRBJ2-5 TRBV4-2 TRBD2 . CASSQELAGGAETQYF TGTGCCAGCAGCCAAGAATTAGCGGGAGGCGCAGAGACCCAGTACTTC
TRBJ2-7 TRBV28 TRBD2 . CASSSPGREKYEQYF TGTGCCAGCAGTTCCCCAGGGCGGGAGAAGTACGAGCAGTACTTC
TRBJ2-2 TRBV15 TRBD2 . CATSRGTSGRTGELFF TGTGCCACCAGCAGAGGGACTAGCGGCCGCACCGGGGAGCTGTTTTTT
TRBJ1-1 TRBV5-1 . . CASSSDFEAFF TGCGCCAGCAGCTCGGACTTTGAAGCTTTCTTT
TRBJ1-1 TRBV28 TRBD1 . CASSSGQGTLGTEAFF TGTGCCAGCAGTTCCGGACAGGGGACGTTGGGGACTGAAGCTTTCTTT
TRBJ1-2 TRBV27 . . CASTDGAGYGYTF TGTGCCAGCACAGACGGGGCTGGGTATGGCTACACCTTC
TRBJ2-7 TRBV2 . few CASSEFYEQYF TGTGCCAGCAGTGAATTCTACGAGCAGTACTTC
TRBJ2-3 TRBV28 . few CASSLLRGSTDTQYF TGTGCCAGCAGTTTACTCAGGGGTAGCACAGATACGCAGTATTTT
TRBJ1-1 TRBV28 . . CAVSPEGLSTEAFF TGTGCCGTATCTCCGGAGGGGCTAAGCACTGAAGCTTTCTTT
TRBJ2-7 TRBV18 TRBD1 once CASSPPGQGDYEQYF TGTGCCAGCTCACCACCGGGACAGGGAGACTACGAGCAGTACTTC
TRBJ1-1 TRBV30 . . CAWGRENTEAFF TGTGCCTGGGGGAGAGAGAACACTGAAGCTTTCTTT
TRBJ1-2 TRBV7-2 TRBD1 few CASSFAHTGVGGYTF TGTGCCAGCAGCTTCGCCCACACAGGGGTAGGCGGCTACACCTTC
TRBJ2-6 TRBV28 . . CASPDLAYCSGANVLTF TGTGCCAGTCCCGACCTAGCGTATTGCTCTGGGGCCAACGTCCTGACTTTC
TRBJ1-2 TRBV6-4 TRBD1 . CASNPGTGGRGYTF TGTGCCAGCAACCCAGGGACAGGGGGCAGAGGCTACACCTTC
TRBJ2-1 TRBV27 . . CASSLSTGVSYNEQFF TGTGCCAGCAGTTTATCCACGGGGGTCTCCTACAATGAGCAGTTCTTC